The source of this T cell receptor beta chain is a study of blood T cell repertoires in COVID-19. Overall study: Specimens from acute and convalescent COVID-19 originated in the United States, Italy and Spain.

Germline V gene data show CDR1 as SGHRS and CDR2 as YFSETQ. The length of the CDR3 is 14 residues. V shed 1 base and J shed 2 bases, with 9 bases lying between them. Measured with immunoSEQ multiplex PCR; TCRdb has only the in-frame clones, and not every one. The sample contains some 270,000 clones, about nine tenths of which appear only once. Sequences were obtained from PBMCs or T cells enriched from blood (not recorded which). The chain is built from TRBV5-1 and TRBJ2-5; tentatively, D is TRBD2 (5 bases). This TCR derives from a woman in her thirties or forties who had recovered from COVID-19. CDR3 DNA sequence: TGCGCCAGCAGCTTGTGGACTTCACAAGAGACCCAGTACTTC. Its protein product is CASSLWTSQETQYF.